This TCR beta chain was found in a study of identifying expanded T cells in peripheral blood. Only in-frame clones appear in the TCRdb table, and some are missing; sequencing was by immunoSEQ multiplex PCR. The sample yields roughly 100,000 clones, approximately 88% seen once. Concerning this clone: Its antigen is unknown.

Findings and caveats of the study: Over approximately two and four weeks, about 16.4 and 19 clones changed, versus 1.2 between replicates.

The CDR3 extends over 16 amino acids. From germline, CDR1 is SGHRS and CDR2 YFSETQ. The V end was cut by 0 bases, the J end by 4 bases, with 11 bases between. The chain employs TRBV5-1 and TRBJ2-6; D uncertain. The sequenced sample consisted of blood. The receptor was isolated from a person aged 18 to 75 in good health. The CDR3 DNA is TGCGCCAGCAGCTTGGCCCCCCCCAGCGGGGCCAACGTCCTGACTTTC. This gives the protein CASSLAPPSGANVLTF.